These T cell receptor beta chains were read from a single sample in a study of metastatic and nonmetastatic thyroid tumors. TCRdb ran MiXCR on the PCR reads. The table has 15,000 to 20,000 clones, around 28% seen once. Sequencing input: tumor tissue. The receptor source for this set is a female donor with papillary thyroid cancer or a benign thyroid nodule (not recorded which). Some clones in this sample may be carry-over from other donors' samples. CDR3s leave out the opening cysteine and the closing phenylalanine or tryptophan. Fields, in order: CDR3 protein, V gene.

CDR3aa: ASSSQGDRDETQY
v_gene: TRBV5-6

CDR3aa: ASSGRRDTSYEQY
v_gene: TRBV6-1

CDR3aa: ASSYSTGQPSPLH
v_gene: TRBV6-5

CDR3aa: SASVLSYEQY
v_gene: TRBV20-1

CDR3aa: ASRNREIIVSYNSPLH
v_gene: TRBV6-5

CDR3aa: ASSYSNGGGAVQY
v_gene: TRBV6-2/TRBV6-3

CDR3aa: ASSDGPFEQF
v_gene: TRBV6-1

CDR3aa: ASSLGLAASWGQF
v_gene: TRBV28

CDR3aa: ASSITWRKSSYEQY
v_gene: TRBV19

CDR3aa: AIGTGLYGYT
v_gene: TRBV10-3

CDR3aa: ASSPSGTGGLYEQY
v_gene: TRBV4-3

CDR3aa: ASSVIGNTIY
v_gene: TRBV6-1

CDR3aa: ASKDRQETEAF
v_gene: TRBV2

CDR3aa: ASSYRQGNEKLF
v_gene: TRBV5-1

CDR3aa: ASSWGLGNNQPQH
v_gene: TRBV5-1